The 3 T cell receptor beta chains given below trace back to one sample, sequenced in a study of CD8 T cells in Susac syndrome. The RNA, about 0.45 to 1 ug, was put through reverse transcription using random hexamers. TCRdb reprocessed the immunoSEQ multiplex PCR reads with MiXCR, giving one entry per CDR3 protein. The sample has around 300,000 distinct CDR3 sequences, almost 85% seen once. The sample comprised CD8+ T cells from PBMCs. The source is a human donor with multiple sclerosis.

The genes are TRBV27 and TRBJ1-1; 9 bases line up with TRBD1. This CDR3 region has 14 residues. CDR1 MNHEY and CDR2 SMNVEV come from the germline V gene (reference sequence). Unmatched junction bases numbered 0, after V lost 3 bases and J lost 1 base. The CDR3 DNA reads as TGTGCCAGCAGTTTGGACAGGGGGAACACTGAAGCTTTCTTT. Translated, it gives CASSLDRGNTEAFF.

The V and J genes are TRBV7-8 and TRBJ2-7, with D possibly TRBD1 on 6 matching bases. CDR1 and CDR2 from the germline V gene are SGHVS and FQNEAQ. Trimming cost V 1 base and J 6 bases, with 16 bases left between them. This CDR3 has 15 amino acids. CDR3 region: CASSLGPGAPPEQYF. The CDR3 DNA reads as TGTGCCAGCAGCTTAGGCCCAGGGGCGCCCCCCGAGCAGTACTTC.

V and J are TRBV28 and TRBJ1-1, with TRBD1 matching over 7 bases. The CDR3 runs to 13 residues. Germline-derived CDR1 and CDR2 are MDHEN and SYDVKM. With V trimmed by 6 bases and J by 4 bases, 5 bases remained unmatched. The CDR3 DNA reads as TGTGCCAGCAGCCCGGGACAGAGCACTGAAGCTTTCTTT. Translated, it gives CASSPGQSTEAFF.